These 18 T cell receptor beta chains originate from one sample sequenced in a study of blood T cell repertoires in COVID-19 (dated by TCRdb to the early 2020s). Library preparation was by the immunoSEQ multiplex PCR assay. Here the immuneACCESS table is served through TCRdb, limited to in-frame sequences with V and J called. Missing clones are a known gap in these copies; in checked studies unresolved V genes cover under half, and the rest lacks a known reason. This sample gives about 53,000 clones in total; over 90% of them show up just once. The top ten hold 3.1% of the sample. Sequenced sample: peripheral blood. The receptor set was obtained from a human donor in a cohort sampled during active COVID-19.

The chain recombines TRBV10-2 with TRBJ1-1, with 8 positions matching TRBD1. The length of the CDR3 is 14 residues. Trimming removed 6 bases from V and 2 bases from J; junction bases left unmatched: 5. Germline assignment: CDR1 WSHSY and CDR2 SAAADI. The CDR3, as DNA: TGCGCCAGCAGAGGGACAGGCTTTAACACTGAAGCTTTCTTT. Its translation: CASRGTGFNTEAFF.

This chain uses TRBV5-6 with TRBJ1-6; D remains unclear. The ends were cut back, 1 base at V and 10 bases at J, with 12 bases in the middle. Germline CDR1 SGHDT, CDR2 YYEEEE. The CDR3 is made up of 14 amino acids. For the CDR3, the DNA is TGTGCCAGCAGCTTGCCTGTCCTGGCCTCACCCCTCCACTTT. Translated, it gives CASSLPVLASPLHF. The full variable domain, in which reference TRBV5-6 and TRBJ1-6 provide the parts outside the CDR3, is DAGVTQSPTHLIKTRGQQVTLRCSPKSGHDTVSWYQQALGQGPQFIFQYYEEEERQRGNFPDRFSGHQFPNYSSELNVNALLLGDSALYLCASSLPVLASPLHFGNGTRLTVT.

The chain recombines TRBV19 with TRBJ1-5; D gene ambiguous. V gave up 6 bases and J gave up 0 bases, with 9 bases separating them. Per germline, CDR1 LNHDA and CDR2 SQIVND (reference sequence). The CDR3 totals 14 residues. The CDR3 coding sequence is TGTGCCAGTAGGGGCAGCTATAGCAATCAGCCCCAGCATTTT. Translated, it gives CASRGSYSNQPQHF.

The J gene is TRBJ2-7, the V gene TRBV7-2, with D possibly being TRBD2 (6 bases). The V end lost 4 bases, the J end lost 2 bases, and 9 bases lay between the germline ends. The CDR3 extends over 13 amino acids. Germline CDR1 reads SGHTA; CDR2 reads FQGNSA. In DNA, the CDR3 is TGTGCCAGCAGCTCGGGGGATACCTACGAGCAGTACGTC. Translation: CASSSGDTYEQYV.

The CDR3 sequence is CASAGTANTGELFF. The CDR3, as DNA: TGCGCCAGCGCTGGGACAGCGAACACCGGGGAGCTGTTTTTT. V is TRBV5-1 and J is TRBJ2-2; 7 nucleotides match TRBD1. Germline loops: CDR1 SGHRS, CDR2 YFSETQ. This CDR3 spans 14 amino acids. With V trimmed by 7 bases and J by 0 bases, 3 bases remained unmatched.

This chain links TRBV21-1 with TRBJ1-4. TRBV21-1 is flagged as a pseudogene. The CDR3 has 19 amino acids. This CDR3 is CASRKTVTPGYPGNEKLFF. The CDR3 DNA follows: TGTGCCAGCAGGAAAACAGTGACTCCTGGTTATCCGGGGAATGAAAAACTGTTTTTT.

The chain recombines TRBV5-5 with TRBJ1-1; D not resolved. The germline V gene has CDR1 SGHKS and CDR2 YYEKEE (reference sequence). Trimming removed 3 bases from V and 6 bases from J, with 15 bases in between. The CDR3 contains 14 residues. CDR3 nucleotide sequence: TGTGCCAGCAGCTGGCTGCTTTCGCGGGCTGAAGCTTTCTTT. It specifies CASSWLLSRAEAFF.

The chain has TRBV5-4 and TRBJ2-5; 10 bases fit TRBD1. This CDR3 has 14 amino acids. CDR1 and CDR2 from the germline V gene are SGHNT and YYREEE (reference sequence). Trimming took 4 bases from V and 3 from J; bases not matched to a gene: 3. This chain's CDR3 is CASSPGQGEETQYF. CDR3 coding DNA: TGTGCCAGCAGCCCTGGACAGGGGGAAGAGACCCAGTACTTC.

The V and J genes are TRBV19 and TRBJ2-2, with TRBD1 as a possible D gene (5 bases). Trimming took 5 bases from V and 5 from J, leaving 12 bases between them. The CDR3 extends over 14 amino acids. The V gene's germline CDR1 is LNHDA and CDR2 SQIVND (reference sequence). CDR3 nucleotides: TGTGCCAGTAGTTTAGGGGCAGGGACCGGGGAGCTGTTTTTT. Amino acid sequence: CASSLGAGTGELFF.

The CDR3 protein is CASSEWQGVTEAFF. The CDR3 region has the DNA TGTGCCAGCAGTGAATGGCAGGGGGTCACTGAAGCTTTCTTT. The gene calls are TRBV2 and TRBJ1-1, with 7 bases fitting TRBD1. V was pared by 2 bases and J by 4 bases, with 4 bases of the junction left unmatched. Germline CDR1 is SNHLY and CDR2 is FYNNEI. The CDR3 is made up of 14 amino acids.

V and J are TRBV9 and TRBJ2-2; a possible D gene is TRBD2 (7 bases). V dropped 2 bases and J dropped 5 bases, with 16 bases sitting between them. This CDR3 contains 16 residues. CDR1 is SGDLS and CDR2 is YYNGEE in the germline V gene. CDR3 nucleotides: TGTGCCAGCAGCGTCACGAGGGGGGGCCCGACCGGGGAGCTGTTTTTT. It encodes CASSVTRGGPTGELFF.

V usage is TRBV6-1 and J usage is TRBJ1-2; D unresolved. Trimming removed 2 bases at V and 8 bases at J, with 12 bases between. CDR1 MNHNS and CDR2 SASEGT come from the germline V gene. This CDR3 has 13 amino acids. The CDR3 nucleotides read TGTGCCAGCAGTGAACTTCCCCGCCGGGGCTACACCTTC. The encoded protein is CASSELPRRGYTF.

The gene calls are TRBV2 and TRBJ2-7, with 7 positions matching TRBD2. V gave up 10 bases and J gave up 0 bases; unmatched junction bases: 9. The CDR3 runs 14 residues. The germline V gene has CDR1 SNHLY and CDR2 FYNNEI. The CDR3 DNA reads as TGTGCCACCGTTCGGGGGGTTAGCTCCTACGAGCAGTACGTC. This encodes CATVRGVSSYEQYV.

The gene calls are TRBV30 and TRBJ1-2; 7 bases match TRBD1. The CDR3 runs 11 residues. Per the germline V gene, CDR1 is GTSNPN and CDR2 is SVGIG (reference sequence). V shed 1 base and J 8 bases; nucleotides not matched to a gene: 1. CDR3 sequence reads: CAWSGDSGYTF. The CDR3 DNA sequence: TGTGCCTGGAGTGGGGACAGCGGCTACACCTTC.

The genes are TRBV2 and TRBJ1-2, with D tentatively TRBD1 (5 bases). From germline, CDR1 is SNHLY and CDR2 FYNNEI. V was trimmed by 6 bases and J by 2 bases, leaving 13 bases between them. This CDR3 has 14 residues. The CDR3 nucleotides read TGTGCCAGCAGGGCACTCAGGGCGAACTATGGCTACACCTTC. This translates into CASRALRANYGYTF. Together with reference TRBV2 and TRBJ1-2, the CDR3 gives the full variable domain: EPEVTQTPSHQVTQMGQEVILRCVPISNHLYFYWYRQILGQKVEFLVSFYNNEISEKSEIFDDQFSVERPDGSNFTLKIRSTKLEDSAMYFCASRALRANYGYTFGSGTRLTVV.

The CDR3 protein is CAARQTPGAEAFF. The DNA of the CDR3 is TGTGCCGCGCGACAAACCCCCGGCGCTGAAGCTTTCTTT. The chain is built from TRBV19 and TRBJ1-1; D is uncertain. Trimming removed 11 bases from V and 6 bases from J, with 19 bases in between. The CDR3 has 13 amino acids. The germline gives CDR1 LNHDA, CDR2 SQIVND (reference sequence).

The V and J genes are TRBV9 and TRBJ2-5; 7 nucleotides align to TRBD2. The germline V gene encodes CDR1 SGDLS and CDR2 YYNGEE. Losses at the gene ends were 3 bases for V and 5 bases for J; bases not matched to a gene: 10. The CDR3 runs to 15 residues. CDR3 loop: CASSGGAGALETQYF. CDR3 in DNA: TGTGCCAGCAGCGGGGGCGCGGGAGCTCTGGAGACCCAGTACTTC. The full variable domain, rest sourced from reference TRBV9 and TRBJ2-5, is DSGVTQTPKHLITATGQRVTLRCSPRSGDLSVYWYQQSLDQGLQFLIQYYNGEERAKGNILERFSAQQFPDLHSELNLSSLELGDSALYFCASSGGAGALETQYFGPGTRLLVL.

The chain couples TRBV27 to TRBJ1-2; TRBD1 might be the D (5 bases). The CDR3 has 14 amino acids. V gave up 2 bases and J gave up 7 bases, with 14 bases separating them. CDR1 and CDR2 (germline): MNHEY, SMNVEV (reference sequence). In DNA, the CDR3 is TGTGCCAGCAGTTTAACCTTCAGGGCAGGTGGCTACACCTTC. This gives the protein CASSLTFRAGGYTF.